A selection of T cell receptor beta chains follows, all from one sample in a study of blood T cell repertoires in COVID-19. The data were produced by immunoSEQ multiplex PCR, yet TCRdb's version contains in-frame clones alone and is incomplete. Of 200,000 to 250,000 clones in the sample, around 88% were seen once. Sequencing input: peripheral blood. The receptors stem from a woman aged 25 to 39 who had recovered from COVID-19. The CDR3 runs from the conserved cysteine through the conserved F or W. A D gene is named only where the DNA matches it firmly. Where a row states a size, it is once, few, many or the class of an expanded clone; other rows omit it.

NA | TRBJ2-5 | TRBV2 | TRBD1 | CASSIEQGARETQYF | TGTGCCAGCAGCATTGAACAGGGGGCAAGGGAGACCCAGTACTTC
NA | TRBJ2-5 | TRBV4-1 | NA | CASSQDPGISTAQETQYF | TGCGCCAGCAGCCAAGATCCCGGAATCTCGACAGCCCAAGAGACCCAGTACTTC
few | TRBJ2-7 | TRBV2 | NA | CASRPGTTTYEQYF | TGTGCCAGCAGACCCGGGACAACAACCTACGAGCAGTACTTC
once | TRBJ2-4 | TRBV5-1 | NA | CASSPQAGRENIQYF | TGCGCCAGCAGCCCTCAGGCGGGTAGGGAAAACATTCAGTACTTC
NA | TRBJ2-7 | TRBV5-1 | TRBD2 | CASSIGTGTSLHEQYF | TGCGCCAGCAGCATAGGTACCGGGACTAGTCTACACGAGCAGTACTTC
few | TRBJ2-5 | TRBV9 | TRBD2 | CASSSTSGGLQETQYF | TGTGCCAGCTCTTCTACTAGCGGGGGGCTACAAGAGACCCAGTACTTC
once | TRBJ2-2 | TRBV4-2 | TRBD2 | CASSQDLGGAGELFF | TGTGCCAGCAGCCAAGATCTCGGGGGGGCCGGGGAGCTGTTTTTT
NA | TRBJ1-1 | TRBV6-5 | TRBD1 | CARLTGDHTEAFF | TGTGCCAGATTGACAGGGGATCACACTGAAGCTTTCTTT
NA | TRBJ2-7 | TRBV18 | NA | CASSPGQTNYYEQYF | TGTGCCAGCTCACCGGGGCAGACCAACTACTACGAGCAGTACTTC
NA | TRBJ1-2 | TRBV6-2/TRBV6-3 | TRBD1 | CASSSPGTGFYGYTF | TGTGCCAGCAGCAGTCCCGGGACAGGGTTCTATGGCTACACCTTC
NA | TRBJ2-5 | TRBV9 | NA | CASSADSSTGETQYF | TGTGCCAGCAGCGCAGATAGTAGCACGGGAGAGACCCAGTACTTC
NA | TRBJ1-4 | TRBV7-9 | NA | CASSFPTSGFNNEKLFF | TGTGCCAGCAGCTTTCCCACTTCAGGGTTCAATAATGAAAAACTGTTTTTT
NA | TRBJ1-1 | TRBV5-4 | NA | CASSHPTSRGTEAFF | TGTGCCAGCAGCCATCCTACCTCACGGGGCACTGAAGCTTTCTTT
NA | TRBJ2-2 | TRBV2 | NA | CASSEAAYGTGELFF | TGTGCCAGCAGTGAAGCTGCGTACGGCACCGGGGAGCTGTTTTTT
NA | TRBJ2-2 | TRBV2 | NA | CASSDISKSPTGELFF | TGTGCCAGCAGTGATATCTCAAAAAGCCCCACCGGGGAGCTGTTTTTT
NA | TRBJ2-5 | TRBV2 | NA | CASSGRRIADQETQYF | TGTGCCAGCAGTGGAAGAAGAATAGCGGATCAAGAGACCCAGTACTTC
NA | TRBJ2-7 | TRBV27 | NA | CASSFLGEPSYEQYF | TGTGCCAGCAGTTTCCTAGGGGAACCCTCCTACGAGCAGTACTTC
NA | TRBJ1-5 | TRBV6-2/TRBV6-3 | TRBD1 | CASSYFGQGALSNQPQHF | TGTGCCAGCAGTTACTTTGGACAGGGGGCCTTGAGCAATCAGCCCCAGCATTTT